Listed below are T cell receptor beta chains from one sample, sequenced in a study of blood T cell repertoires in COVID-19. Method: immunoSEQ multiplex PCR; TCRdb's copy keeps in-frame clones and lacks some. The sample holds some 300,000 clones; approximately 86% are singletons and the top ten take 13%. The sequenced material came from peripheral blood. The receptor source for this set is a woman in her sixties or seventies with COVID-19, enrolled during active disease. Both conserved end residues are trimmed from each CDR3. D genes are given only for firm matches.

v_gene: TRBV7-2
d_gene: TRBD2
CDR3aa: ASSLEASGSTDTQY

v_gene: TRBV10-3
d_gene: TRBD1
CDR3aa: AISPDRVYGYT

v_gene: TRBV9
d_gene: TRBD1
CDR3aa: ASSPSGQGLNTEAF

v_gene: TRBV5-6
d_gene: TRBD2
CDR3aa: ASRPSGGAETQY

v_gene: TRBV18
d_gene: TRBD2
CDR3aa: ASSPLMAGTSATGELF

v_gene: TRBV7-2
d_gene: .
CDR3aa: ASSLVARLTYEQY

v_gene: TRBV28
d_gene: .
CDR3aa: ASSLEGGSNSPLH

v_gene: TRBV7-8
d_gene: TRBD1
CDR3aa: ASNPSLLRDRGYNEQF

v_gene: TRBV19
d_gene: .
CDR3aa: ASSIDRTGANVLT

v_gene: TRBV9
d_gene: TRBD1
CDR3aa: ASSRQTGGYEQY

v_gene: TRBV7-9
d_gene: .
CDR3aa: ASSSSGGEGNGYT

v_gene: TRBV11-2
d_gene: .
CDR3aa: ASSPLPAGGEAF

v_gene: TRBV18
d_gene: .
CDR3aa: ASSPPSQRDGYT

v_gene: TRBV2
d_gene: TRBD2
CDR3aa: ASRKRGGRETQY

v_gene: TRBV6-1
d_gene: .
CDR3aa: ASSEQGPISGNTIY

v_gene: TRBV5-1
d_gene: TRBD2
CDR3aa: ASSRGENTDTQY

v_gene: TRBV6-2/TRBV6-3
d_gene: .
CDR3aa: ASSYGRGSVYNEQF

v_gene: TRBV6-5
d_gene: TRBD1
CDR3aa: ASRGQGRSPYEQY

v_gene: TRBV7-2
d_gene: TRBD2
CDR3aa: ASSSRGGNTGELF

v_gene: TRBV4-3
d_gene: TRBD1
CDR3aa: ASSQGGTAYGYT

v_gene: TRBV29-1
d_gene: TRBD1
CDR3aa: SVDRVQGKMDLGYT

v_gene: TRBV6-5
d_gene: .
CDR3aa: ASSWGVNTGELF

v_gene: TRBV11-2
d_gene: .
CDR3aa: ASSLGRGAYEQY

v_gene: TRBV6-5
d_gene: .
CDR3aa: ASSSSYGYT

v_gene: TRBV21-1
d_gene: .
CDR3aa: ASSLQPGQGYTEAF

v_gene: TRBV30
d_gene: TRBD1
CDR3aa: AWTRETGLSYEQY

v_gene: TRBV6-5
d_gene: .
CDR3aa: ASRQTTNYGYT

v_gene: TRBV5-4
d_gene: TRBD2
CDR3aa: ASSSTSGGNIEQY

v_gene: TRBV13
d_gene: TRBD1
CDR3aa: ASSFQKGALNTGELF

v_gene: TRBV5-6
d_gene: TRBD1
CDR3aa: ASSLQGFSNQPQH

v_gene: TRBV24-1
d_gene: .
CDR3aa: ATSDIGGYETQY

v_gene: TRBV20-1
d_gene: TRBD2
CDR3aa: SASPSGGDTGELF

v_gene: TRBV10-2
d_gene: .
CDR3aa: ASSQGNFGEKLF

v_gene: TRBV7-6
d_gene: .
CDR3aa: ASSQTGSSYNSPLH

v_gene: TRBV4-3
d_gene: .
CDR3aa: ASSHWGVTMNTEAF

v_gene: TRBV19
d_gene: TRBD1
CDR3aa: ASSIAKRQGANPEAF

v_gene: TRBV6-5
d_gene: .
CDR3aa: ASSSQPQGEGETQY

v_gene: TRBV10-3
d_gene: .
CDR3aa: AIRAQVNTEAF

v_gene: TRBV5-4
d_gene: TRBD2
CDR3aa: ASSKLAGGQETQY

v_gene: TRBV20-1
d_gene: TRBD2
CDR3aa: SASSGTGNEQF

v_gene: TRBV9
d_gene: TRBD2
CDR3aa: ASSVGLALGTDTQY

v_gene: TRBV10-2
d_gene: .
CDR3aa: ASSAGDTEAF

v_gene: TRBV5-1
d_gene: .
CDR3aa: ASSPLFSYEQY

v_gene: TRBV19
d_gene: TRBD2
CDR3aa: ASSKGLAGARELF